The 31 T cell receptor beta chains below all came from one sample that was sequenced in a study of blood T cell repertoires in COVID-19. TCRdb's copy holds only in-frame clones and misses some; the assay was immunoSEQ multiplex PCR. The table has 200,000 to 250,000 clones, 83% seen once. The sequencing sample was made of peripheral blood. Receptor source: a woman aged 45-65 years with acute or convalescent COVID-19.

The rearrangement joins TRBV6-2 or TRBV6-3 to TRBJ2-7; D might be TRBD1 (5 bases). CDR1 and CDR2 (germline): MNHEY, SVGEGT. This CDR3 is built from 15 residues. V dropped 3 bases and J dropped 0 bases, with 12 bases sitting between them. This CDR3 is CASSYGADSSYEQYF. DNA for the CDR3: TGTGCCAGCAGTTATGGGGCAGATTCCTCCTACGAGCAGTACTTC.

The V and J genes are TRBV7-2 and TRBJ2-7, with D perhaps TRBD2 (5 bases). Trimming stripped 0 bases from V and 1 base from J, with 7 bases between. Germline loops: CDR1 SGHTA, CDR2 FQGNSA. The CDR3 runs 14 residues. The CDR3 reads CASSLARTSYEQYF. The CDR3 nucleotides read TGTGCCAGCAGCTTAGCCAGGACTTCCTACGAGCAGTACTTC.

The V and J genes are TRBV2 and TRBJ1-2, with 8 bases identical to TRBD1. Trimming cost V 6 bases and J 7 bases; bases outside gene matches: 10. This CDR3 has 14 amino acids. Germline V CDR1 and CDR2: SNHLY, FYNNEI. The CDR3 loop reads CASSRTGGNAGYTF. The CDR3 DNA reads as TGTGCCAGCAGCCGAACAGGGGGAAATGCTGGCTACACCTTC.

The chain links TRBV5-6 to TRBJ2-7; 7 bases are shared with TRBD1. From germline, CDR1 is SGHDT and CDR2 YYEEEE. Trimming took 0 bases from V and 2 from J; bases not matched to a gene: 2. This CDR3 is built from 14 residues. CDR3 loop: CASSLAGTAYEQYF. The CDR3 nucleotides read TGTGCCAGCAGCTTGGCCGGGACAGCCTACGAGCAGTACTTC.

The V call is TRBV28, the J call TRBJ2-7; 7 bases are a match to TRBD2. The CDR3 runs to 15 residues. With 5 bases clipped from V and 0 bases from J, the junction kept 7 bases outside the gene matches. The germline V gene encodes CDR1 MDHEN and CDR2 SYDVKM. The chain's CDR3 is CASSLLGGSSYEQYF. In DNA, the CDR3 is TGTGCCAGCAGTCTGCTGGGGGGGAGCTCCTACGAGCAGTACTTC.

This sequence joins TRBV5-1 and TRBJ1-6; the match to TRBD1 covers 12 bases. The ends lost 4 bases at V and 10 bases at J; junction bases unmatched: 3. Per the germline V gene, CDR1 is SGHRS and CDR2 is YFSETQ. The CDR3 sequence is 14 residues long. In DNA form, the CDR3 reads TGCGCCAGCAGCCGGGACAGGGGGCTATCACCCCTCCACTTT. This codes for CASSRDRGLSPLHF.

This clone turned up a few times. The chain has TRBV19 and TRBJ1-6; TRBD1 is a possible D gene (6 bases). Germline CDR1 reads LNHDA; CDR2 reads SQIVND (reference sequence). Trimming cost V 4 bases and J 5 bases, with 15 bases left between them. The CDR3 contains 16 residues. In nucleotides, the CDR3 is TGTGCCAGTAGTACTCGCCAGGGGCACCATAATTCACCCCTCCACTTT. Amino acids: CASSTRQGHHNSPLHF. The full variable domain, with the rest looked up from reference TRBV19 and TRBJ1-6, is DGGITQSPKYLFRKEGQNVTLSCEQNLNHDAMYWYRQDPGQGLRLIYYSQIVNDFQKGDIAEGYSVSREKKESFPLTVTSAQKNPTAFYLCASSTRQGHHNSPLHFGNGTRLTVT.

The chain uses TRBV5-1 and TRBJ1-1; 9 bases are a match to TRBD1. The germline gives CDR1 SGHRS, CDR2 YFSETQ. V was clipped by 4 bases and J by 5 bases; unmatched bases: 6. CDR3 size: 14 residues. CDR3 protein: CASSETGGRTEAFF. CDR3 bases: TGCGCCAGCAGCGAAACAGGGGGCCGAACTGAAGCTTTCTTT.

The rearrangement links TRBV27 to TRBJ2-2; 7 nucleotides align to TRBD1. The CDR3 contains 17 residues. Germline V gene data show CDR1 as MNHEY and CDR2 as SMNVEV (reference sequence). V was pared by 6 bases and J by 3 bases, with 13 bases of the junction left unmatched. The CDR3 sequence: CASSGQAFQRDTGELFF. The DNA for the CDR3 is TGTGCCAGCAGCGGACAGGCCTTTCAGAGGGACACCGGGGAGCTGTTTTTT.

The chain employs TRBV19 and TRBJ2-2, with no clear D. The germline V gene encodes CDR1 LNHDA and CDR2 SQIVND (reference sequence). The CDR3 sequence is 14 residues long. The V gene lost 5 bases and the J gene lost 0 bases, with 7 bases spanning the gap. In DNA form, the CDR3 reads TGTGCCAGTAGTGAACAGTCGAACACCGGGGAGCTGTTTTTT. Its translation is CASSEQSNTGELFF.

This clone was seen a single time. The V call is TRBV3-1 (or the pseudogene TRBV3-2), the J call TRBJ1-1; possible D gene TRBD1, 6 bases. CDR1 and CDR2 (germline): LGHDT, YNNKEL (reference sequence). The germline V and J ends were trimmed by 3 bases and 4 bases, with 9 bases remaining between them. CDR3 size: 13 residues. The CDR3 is CASSQGAGTEAFF. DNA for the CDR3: TGTGCCAGCAGCCAGGGGGCTGGCACTGAAGCTTTCTTT.

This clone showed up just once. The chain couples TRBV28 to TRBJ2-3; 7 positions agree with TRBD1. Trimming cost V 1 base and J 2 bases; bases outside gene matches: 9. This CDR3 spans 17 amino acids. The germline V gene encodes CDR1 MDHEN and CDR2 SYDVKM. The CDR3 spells CASSLSAGGTYTDTQYF. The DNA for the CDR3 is TGTGCCAGCAGTTTATCTGCAGGGGGTACCTACACAGATACGCAGTATTTT.

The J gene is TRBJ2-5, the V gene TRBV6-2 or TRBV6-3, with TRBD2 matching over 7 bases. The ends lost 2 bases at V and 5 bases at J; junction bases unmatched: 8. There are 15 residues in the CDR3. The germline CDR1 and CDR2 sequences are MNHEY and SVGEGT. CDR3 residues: CASSYGRGIMETQYF. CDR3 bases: TGTGCCAGCAGTTACGGGCGGGGGATTATGGAGACCCAGTACTTC.

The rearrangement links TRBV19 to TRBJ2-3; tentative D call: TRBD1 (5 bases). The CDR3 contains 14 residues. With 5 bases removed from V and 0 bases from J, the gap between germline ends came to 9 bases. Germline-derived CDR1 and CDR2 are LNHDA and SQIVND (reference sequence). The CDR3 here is CASSVGQSTDTQYF. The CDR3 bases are TGTGCCAGTAGTGTAGGACAAAGCACAGATACGCAGTATTTT.

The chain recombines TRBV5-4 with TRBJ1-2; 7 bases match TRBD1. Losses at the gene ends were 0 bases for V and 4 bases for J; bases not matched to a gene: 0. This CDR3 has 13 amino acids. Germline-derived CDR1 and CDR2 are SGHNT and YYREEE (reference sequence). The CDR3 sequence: CASSLGTGYGYTF. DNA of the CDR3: TGTGCCAGCAGCTTGGGGACAGGCTATGGCTACACCTTC.

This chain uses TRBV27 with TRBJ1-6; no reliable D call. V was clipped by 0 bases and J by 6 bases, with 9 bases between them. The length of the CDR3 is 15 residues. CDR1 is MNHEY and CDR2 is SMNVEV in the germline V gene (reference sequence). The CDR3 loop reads CASSLSWTVNSPLHF. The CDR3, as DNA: TGTGCCAGCAGTTTATCGTGGACTGTTAATTCACCCCTCCACTTT.

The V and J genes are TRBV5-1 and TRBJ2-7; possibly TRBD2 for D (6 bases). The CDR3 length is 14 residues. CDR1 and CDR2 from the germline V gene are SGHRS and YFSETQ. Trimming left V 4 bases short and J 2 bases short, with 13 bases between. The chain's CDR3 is CASSPSGTAYEQYF. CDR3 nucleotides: TGCGCCAGCAGCCCTTCCGGGACTGCCTACGAGCAGTACTTC. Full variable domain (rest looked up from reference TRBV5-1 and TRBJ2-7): KAGVTQTPRYLIKTRGQQVTLSCSPISGHRSVSWYQQTPGQGLQFLFEYFSETQRNKGNFPGRFSGRQFSNSRSEMNVSTLELGDSALYLCASSPSGTAYEQYFGPGTRLTVT.

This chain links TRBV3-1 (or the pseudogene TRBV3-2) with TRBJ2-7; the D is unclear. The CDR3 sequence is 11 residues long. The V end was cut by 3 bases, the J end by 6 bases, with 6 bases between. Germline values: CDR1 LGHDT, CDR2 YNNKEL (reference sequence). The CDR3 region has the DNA TGTGCCAGCAGCCAGGCCGTCGAGCAGTACTTC. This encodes CASSQAVEQYF.

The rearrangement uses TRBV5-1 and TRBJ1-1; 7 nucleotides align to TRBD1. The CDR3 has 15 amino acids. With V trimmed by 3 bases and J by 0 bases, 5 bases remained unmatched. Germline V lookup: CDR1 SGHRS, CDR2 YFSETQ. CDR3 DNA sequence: TGCGCCAGCAGCTCGGGACAGAACATGAACACTGAAGCTTTCTTT. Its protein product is CASSSGQNMNTEAFF.

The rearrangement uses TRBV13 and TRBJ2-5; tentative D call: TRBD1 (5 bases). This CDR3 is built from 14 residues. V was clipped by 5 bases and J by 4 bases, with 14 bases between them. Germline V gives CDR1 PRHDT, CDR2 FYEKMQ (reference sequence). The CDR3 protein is CASSQFGAAETQYF. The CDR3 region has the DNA TGTGCCAGCAGCCAGTTTGGGGCCGCAGAGACCCAGTACTTC.

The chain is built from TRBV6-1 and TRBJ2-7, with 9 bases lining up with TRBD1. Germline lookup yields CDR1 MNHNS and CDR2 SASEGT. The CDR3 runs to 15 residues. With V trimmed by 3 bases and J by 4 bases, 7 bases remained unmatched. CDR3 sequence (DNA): TGTGCCAGCAGTGATCCTTGGACAGGGGCTTACGAGCAGTACTTC. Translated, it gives CASSDPWTGAYEQYF.

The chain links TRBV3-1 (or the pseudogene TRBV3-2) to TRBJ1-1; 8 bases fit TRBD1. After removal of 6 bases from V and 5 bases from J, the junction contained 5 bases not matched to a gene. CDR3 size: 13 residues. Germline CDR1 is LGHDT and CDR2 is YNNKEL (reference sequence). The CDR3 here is CASSPGQGTEAFF. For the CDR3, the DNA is TGTGCCAGCAGTCCTGGACAGGGAACTGAAGCTTTCTTT.

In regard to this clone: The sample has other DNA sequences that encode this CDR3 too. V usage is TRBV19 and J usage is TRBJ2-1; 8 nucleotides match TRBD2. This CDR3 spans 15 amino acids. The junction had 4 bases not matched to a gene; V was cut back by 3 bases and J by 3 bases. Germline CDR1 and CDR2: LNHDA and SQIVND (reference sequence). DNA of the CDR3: TGTGCCAGTAGTATTGTCGGGGGGGACTACAATGAGCAGTTCTTC. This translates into CASSIVGGDYNEQFF.

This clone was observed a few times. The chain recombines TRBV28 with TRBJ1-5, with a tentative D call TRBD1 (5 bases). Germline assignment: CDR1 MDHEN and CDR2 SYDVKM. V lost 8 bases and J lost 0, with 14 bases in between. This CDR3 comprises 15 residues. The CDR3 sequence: CASDAGDVSNQPQHF. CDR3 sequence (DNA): TGTGCCAGCGATGCGGGGGACGTTAGCAATCAGCCCCAGCATTTT.

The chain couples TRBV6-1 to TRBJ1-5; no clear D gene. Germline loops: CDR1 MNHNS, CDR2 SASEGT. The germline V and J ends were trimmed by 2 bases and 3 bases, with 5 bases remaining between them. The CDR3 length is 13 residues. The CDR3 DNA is TGTGCCAGCAGTGAACAGTTCAATCAGCCCCAGCATTTT. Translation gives CASSEQFNQPQHF.

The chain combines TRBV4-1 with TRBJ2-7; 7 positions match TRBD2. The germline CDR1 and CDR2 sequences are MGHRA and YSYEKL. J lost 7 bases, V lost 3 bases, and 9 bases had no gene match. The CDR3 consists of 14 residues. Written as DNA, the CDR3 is TGCGCCAGCAGCCAGGAGGGGAGGGGAGGGGAGCAGTACTTC. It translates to CASSQEGRGGEQYF.

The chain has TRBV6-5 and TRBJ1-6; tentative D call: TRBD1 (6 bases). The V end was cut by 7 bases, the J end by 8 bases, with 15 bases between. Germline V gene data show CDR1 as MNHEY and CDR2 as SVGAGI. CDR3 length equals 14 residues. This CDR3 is CASKSPGDDSPLHF. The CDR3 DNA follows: TGTGCCAGCAAGAGCCCAGGGGACGATTCACCCCTCCACTTT.

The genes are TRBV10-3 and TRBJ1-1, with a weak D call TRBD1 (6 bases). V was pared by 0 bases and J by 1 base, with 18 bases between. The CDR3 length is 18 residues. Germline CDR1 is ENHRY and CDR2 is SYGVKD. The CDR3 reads CAISESHPGGAGNTEAFF. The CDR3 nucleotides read TGTGCCATCAGTGAGTCCCACCCCGGGGGGGCAGGGAACACTGAAGCTTTCTTT.

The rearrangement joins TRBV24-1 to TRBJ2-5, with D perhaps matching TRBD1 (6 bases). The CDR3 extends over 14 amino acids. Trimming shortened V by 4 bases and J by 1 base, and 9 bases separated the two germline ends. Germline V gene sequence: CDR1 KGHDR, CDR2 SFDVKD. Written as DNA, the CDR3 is TGTGCCACCAGTGACCGGACAGTCCAAGAGACCCAGTACTTC. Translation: CATSDRTVQETQYF.

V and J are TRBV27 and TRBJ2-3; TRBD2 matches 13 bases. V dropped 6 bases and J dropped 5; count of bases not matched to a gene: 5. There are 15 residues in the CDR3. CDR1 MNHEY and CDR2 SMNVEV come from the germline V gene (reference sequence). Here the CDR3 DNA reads TGTGCCAGCAGCCAAGGACTAGCGGGGGTAGATACGCAGTATTTT. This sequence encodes CASSQGLAGVDTQYF.

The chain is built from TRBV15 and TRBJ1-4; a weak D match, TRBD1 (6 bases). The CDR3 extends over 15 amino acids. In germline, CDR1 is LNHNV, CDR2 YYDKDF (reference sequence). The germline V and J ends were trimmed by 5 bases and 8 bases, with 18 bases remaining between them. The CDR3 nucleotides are TGTGCCACCAGCGAGGGTCGAGGGGGAGGGGAAAAACTGTTTTTT. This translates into CATSEGRGGGEKLFF.